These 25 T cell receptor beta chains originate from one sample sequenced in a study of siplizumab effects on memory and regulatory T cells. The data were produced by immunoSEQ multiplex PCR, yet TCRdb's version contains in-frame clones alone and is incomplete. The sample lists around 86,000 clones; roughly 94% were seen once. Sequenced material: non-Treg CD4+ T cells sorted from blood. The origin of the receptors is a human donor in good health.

As DNA, the CDR3 is TGTGCCAGCAGCTGGGGGCCCAGGCCGCGGGGCAAGACCCAGTACTTC. Its protein is CASSWGPRPRGKTQYF. The chain links TRBV5-6 to TRBJ2-5; D possibly matches TRBD1 or TRBD2 (6 bases each). CDR3 size: 16 residues. Between the trimmed V and J ends, which lost 3 bases and 6 bases, there was a span of 21 bases. From germline, CDR1 is SGHDT and CDR2 YYEEEE. Full variable domain (outside the CDR3, taken from reference TRBV5-6 and TRBJ2-5): DAGVTQSPTHLIKTRGQQVTLRCSPKSGHDTVSWYQQALGQGPQFIFQYYEEEERQRGNFPDRFSGHQFPNYSSELNVNALLLGDSALYLCASSWGPRPRGKTQYFGPGTRLLVL.

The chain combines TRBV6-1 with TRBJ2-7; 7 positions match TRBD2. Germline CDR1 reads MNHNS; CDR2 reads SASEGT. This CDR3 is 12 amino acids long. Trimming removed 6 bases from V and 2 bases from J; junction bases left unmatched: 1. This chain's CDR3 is CASRGTTYEQYF. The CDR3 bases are TGTGCCAGCAGGGGGACTACCTACGAGCAGTACTTC.

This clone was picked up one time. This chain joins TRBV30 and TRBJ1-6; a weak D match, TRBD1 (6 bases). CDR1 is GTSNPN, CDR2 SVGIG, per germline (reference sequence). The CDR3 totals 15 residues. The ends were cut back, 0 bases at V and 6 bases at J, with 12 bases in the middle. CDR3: CAWSVRGAFNSPLHF. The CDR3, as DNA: TGTGCCTGGAGTGTAAGGGGGGCGTTTAATTCACCCCTCCACTTT. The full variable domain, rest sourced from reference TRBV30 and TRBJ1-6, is SQTIHQWPATLVQPVGSPLSLECTVEGTSNPNLYWYRQAAGRGLQLLFYSVGIGQISSEVPQNLSASRPQDRQFILSSKKLLLSDSGFYLCAWSVRGAFNSPLHFGNGTRLTVT.

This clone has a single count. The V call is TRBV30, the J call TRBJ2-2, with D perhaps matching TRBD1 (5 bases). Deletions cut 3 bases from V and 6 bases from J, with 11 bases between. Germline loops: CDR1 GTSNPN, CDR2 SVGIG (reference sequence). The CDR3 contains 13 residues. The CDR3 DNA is TGTGCCTGGAGGGCAGTGGGGCCCGGGGAGCTGTTTTTT. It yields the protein CAWRAVGPGELFF.

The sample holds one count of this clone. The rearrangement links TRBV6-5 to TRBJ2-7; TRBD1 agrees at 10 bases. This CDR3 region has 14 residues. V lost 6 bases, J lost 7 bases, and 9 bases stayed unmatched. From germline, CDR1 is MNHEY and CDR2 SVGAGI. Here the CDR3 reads CASSRDRGSGEQYF. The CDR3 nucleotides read TGTGCCAGCAGCCGGGACAGGGGATCGGGAGAGCAGTACTTC.

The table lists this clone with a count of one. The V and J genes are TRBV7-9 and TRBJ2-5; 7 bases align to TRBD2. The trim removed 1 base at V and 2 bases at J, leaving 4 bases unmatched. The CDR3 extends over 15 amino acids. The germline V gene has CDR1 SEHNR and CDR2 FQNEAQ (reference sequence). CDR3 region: CASSLGAGLQETQYF. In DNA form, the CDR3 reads TGTGCCAGCAGCTTAGGAGCGGGGTTACAAGAGACCCAGTACTTC.

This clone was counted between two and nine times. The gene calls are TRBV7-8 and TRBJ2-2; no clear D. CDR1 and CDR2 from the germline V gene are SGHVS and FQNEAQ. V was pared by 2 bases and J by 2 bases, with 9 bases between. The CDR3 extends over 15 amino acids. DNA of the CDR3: TGTGCCAGCAGCTTACGGTCAGATAACACCGGGGAGCTGTTTTTT. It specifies CASSLRSDNTGELFF.

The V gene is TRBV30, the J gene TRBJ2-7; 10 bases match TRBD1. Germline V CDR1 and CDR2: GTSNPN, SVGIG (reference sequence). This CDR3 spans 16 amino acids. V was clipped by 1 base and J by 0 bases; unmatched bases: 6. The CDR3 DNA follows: TGTGCCTGGAGTGGGGGCGGACAGGGGGGCTCCTACGAGCAGTACTTC. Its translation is CAWSGGGQGGSYEQYF.

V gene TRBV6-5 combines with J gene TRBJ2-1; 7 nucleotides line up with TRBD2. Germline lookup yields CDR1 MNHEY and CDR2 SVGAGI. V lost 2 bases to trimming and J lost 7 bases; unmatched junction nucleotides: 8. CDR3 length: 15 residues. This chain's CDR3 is CASSYGAGERNEQFF. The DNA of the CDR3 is TGTGCCAGCAGTTACGGGGCGGGAGAAAGAAATGAGCAGTTCTTC.

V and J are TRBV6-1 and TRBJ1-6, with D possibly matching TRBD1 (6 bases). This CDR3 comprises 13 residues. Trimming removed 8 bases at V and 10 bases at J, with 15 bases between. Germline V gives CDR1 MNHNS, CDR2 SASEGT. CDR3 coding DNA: TGTGCCAGCGGGAACAGGGAGGCCTCACCCCTCCACTTT. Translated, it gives CASGNREASPLHF.

The CDR3 reads CSAIKDPEQYF. For the CDR3, the DNA is TGCAGTGCTATAAAGGATCCCGAGCAGTACTTC. The V and J genes are TRBV20-1 and TRBJ2-7; D unclear. The germline gives CDR1 DFQATT, CDR2 SNEGSKA (reference sequence). V was clipped by 4 bases and J by 6 bases, with 10 bases between them. This CDR3 region has 11 residues.

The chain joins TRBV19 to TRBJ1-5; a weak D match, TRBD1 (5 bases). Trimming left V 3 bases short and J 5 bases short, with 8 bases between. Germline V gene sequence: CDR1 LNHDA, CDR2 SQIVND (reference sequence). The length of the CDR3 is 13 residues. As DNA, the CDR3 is TGTGCCAGTAGTATCGGGGGACATCAGCCCCAGCATTTT. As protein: CASSIGGHQPQHF. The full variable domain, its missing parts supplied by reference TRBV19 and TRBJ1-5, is DGGITQSPKYLFRKEGQNVTLSCEQNLNHDAMYWYRQDPGQGLRLIYYSQIVNDFQKGDIAEGYSVSREKKESFPLTVTSAQKNPTAFYLCASSIGGHQPQHFGDGTRLSIL.

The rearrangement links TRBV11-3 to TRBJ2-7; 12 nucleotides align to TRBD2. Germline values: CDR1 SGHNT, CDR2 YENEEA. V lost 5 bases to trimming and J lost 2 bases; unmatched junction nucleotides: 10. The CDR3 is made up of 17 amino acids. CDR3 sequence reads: CASSPGLAGTPPYEQYF. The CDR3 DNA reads TGTGCCAGCAGCCCAGGACTAGCGGGGACCCCACCCTACGAGCAGTACTTC.

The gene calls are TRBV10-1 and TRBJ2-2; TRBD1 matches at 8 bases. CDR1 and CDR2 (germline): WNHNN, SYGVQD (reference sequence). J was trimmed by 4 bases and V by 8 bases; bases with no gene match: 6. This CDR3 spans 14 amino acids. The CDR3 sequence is CASRADRVTGELFF. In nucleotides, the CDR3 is TGCGCCAGCCGGGCGGACAGGGTCACCGGGGAGCTGTTTTTT.

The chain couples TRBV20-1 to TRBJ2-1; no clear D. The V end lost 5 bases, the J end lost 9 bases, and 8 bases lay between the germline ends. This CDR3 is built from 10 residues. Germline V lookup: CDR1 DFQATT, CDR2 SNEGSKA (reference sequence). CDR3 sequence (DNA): TGCAGTGCTGGTAACGGTGAGCAGTTCTTC. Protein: CSAGNGEQFF.

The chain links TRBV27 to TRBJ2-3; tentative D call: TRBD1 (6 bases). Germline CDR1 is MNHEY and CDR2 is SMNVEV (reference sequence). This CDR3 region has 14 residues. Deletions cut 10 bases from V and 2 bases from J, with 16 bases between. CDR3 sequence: CATSFAGATDTQYF. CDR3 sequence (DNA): TGTGCCACTTCTTTTGCAGGGGCCACAGATACGCAGTATTTT.

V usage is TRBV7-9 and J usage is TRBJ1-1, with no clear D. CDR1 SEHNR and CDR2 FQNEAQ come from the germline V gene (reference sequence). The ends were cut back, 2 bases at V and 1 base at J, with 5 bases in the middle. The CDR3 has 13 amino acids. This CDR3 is CASSLRRNTEAFF. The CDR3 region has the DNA TGTGCCAGCAGCTTAAGACGGAACACTGAAGCTTTCTTT.

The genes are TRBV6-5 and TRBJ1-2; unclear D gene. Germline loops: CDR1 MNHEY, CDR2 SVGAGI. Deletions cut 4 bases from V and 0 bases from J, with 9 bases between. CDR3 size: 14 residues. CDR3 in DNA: TGTGCCAGCAGTTCAACAGCACCTAACTATGGCTACACCTTC. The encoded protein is CASSSTAPNYGYTF.

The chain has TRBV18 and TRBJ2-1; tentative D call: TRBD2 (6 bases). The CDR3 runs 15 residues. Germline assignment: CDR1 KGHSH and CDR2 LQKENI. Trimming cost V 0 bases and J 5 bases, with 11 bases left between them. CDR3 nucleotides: TGTGCCAGCTCACCACCTAACCGGGAGCACAATGAGCAGTTCTTC. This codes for CASSPPNREHNEQFF.

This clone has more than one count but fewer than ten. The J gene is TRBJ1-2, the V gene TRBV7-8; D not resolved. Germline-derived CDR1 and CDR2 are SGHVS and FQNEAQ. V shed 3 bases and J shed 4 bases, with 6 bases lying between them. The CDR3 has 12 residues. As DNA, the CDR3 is TGTGCCAGCAGCTTTAAGAGCTATGGCTACACCTTC. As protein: CASSFKSYGYTF.

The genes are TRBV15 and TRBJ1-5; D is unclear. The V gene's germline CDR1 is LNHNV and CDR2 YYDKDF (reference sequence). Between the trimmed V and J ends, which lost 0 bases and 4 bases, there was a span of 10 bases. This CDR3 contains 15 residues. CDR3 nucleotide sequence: TGTGCCACCAGCAGAGATCGTCCGGGGAATCAGCCCCAGCATTTT. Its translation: CATSRDRPGNQPQHF.

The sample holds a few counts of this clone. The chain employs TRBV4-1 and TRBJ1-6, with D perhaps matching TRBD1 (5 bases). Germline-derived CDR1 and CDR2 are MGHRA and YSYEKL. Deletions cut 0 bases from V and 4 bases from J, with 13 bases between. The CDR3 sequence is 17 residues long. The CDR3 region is CASSQEGDSRYNSPLHF. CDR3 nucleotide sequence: TGCGCCAGCAGCCAAGAGGGGGACTCTCGATATAATTCACCCCTCCACTTT.

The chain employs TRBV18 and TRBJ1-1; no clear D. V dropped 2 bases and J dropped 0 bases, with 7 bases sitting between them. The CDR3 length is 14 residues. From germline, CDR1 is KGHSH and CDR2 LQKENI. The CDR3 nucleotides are TGTGCCAGCTCACCAGACTCATTGAACACTGAAGCTTTCTTT. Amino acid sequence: CASSPDSLNTEAFF. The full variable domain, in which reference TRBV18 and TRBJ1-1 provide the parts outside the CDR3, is NAGVMQNPRHLVRRRGQEARLRCSPMKGHSHVYWYRQLPEEGLKFMVYLQKENIIDESGMPKERFSAEFPKEGPSILRIQQVVRGDSAAYFCASSPDSLNTEAFFGQGTRLTVV.

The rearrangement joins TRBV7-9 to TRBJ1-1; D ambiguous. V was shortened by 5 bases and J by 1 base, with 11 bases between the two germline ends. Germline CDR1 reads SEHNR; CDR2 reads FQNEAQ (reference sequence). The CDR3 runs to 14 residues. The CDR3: CASSRVPGNTEAFF. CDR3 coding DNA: TGTGCCAGCAGCCGCGTCCCGGGGAACACTGAAGCTTTCTTT.

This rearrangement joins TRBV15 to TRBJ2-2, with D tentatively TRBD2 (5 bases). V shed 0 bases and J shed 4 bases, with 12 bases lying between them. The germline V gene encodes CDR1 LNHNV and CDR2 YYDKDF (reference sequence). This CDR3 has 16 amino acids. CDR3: CATSRDLRSGTGELFF. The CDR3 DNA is TGTGCCACCAGCAGAGATCTCCGCAGCGGCACCGGGGAGCTGTTTTTT.